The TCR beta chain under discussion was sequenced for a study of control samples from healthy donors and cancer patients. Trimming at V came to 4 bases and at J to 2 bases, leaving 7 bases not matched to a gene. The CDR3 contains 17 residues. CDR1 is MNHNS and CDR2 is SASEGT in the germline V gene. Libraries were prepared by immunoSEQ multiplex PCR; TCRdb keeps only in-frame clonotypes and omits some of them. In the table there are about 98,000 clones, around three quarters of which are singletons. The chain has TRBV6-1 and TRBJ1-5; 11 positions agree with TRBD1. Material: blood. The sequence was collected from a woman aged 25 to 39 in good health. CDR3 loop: CASSVRDRGVGNQPQHF. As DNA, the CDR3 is TGTGCCAGCAGTGTCCGGGACAGGGGGGTTGGCAATCAGCCCCAGCATTTT.